This T cell receptor beta chain originates from a study of B cell selection in AIRE deficiency. Regulatory T cells were sorted as CD4+CD25hiCD127low/negative cells. Clones were read by immunoSEQ multiplex PCR, and TCRdb kept only the in-frame ones, dropping some. Seen here are fewer than 15,000 clones, 93% observed once, and the top ten hold roughly 1%. The sample comprised Tregs sorted from PBMCs. This receptor was identified in a human donor with AIRE deficiency.

The CDR3 bases are TGTGCCAGCAGTTACCGGGACACGGCGTACAATGAGCAGTTCTTC. This sequence encodes CASSYRDTAYNEQFF. The chain uses TRBV6-5 and TRBJ2-1, with a tentative D call TRBD1 (6 bases). This CDR3 contains 15 residues. Germline lookup yields CDR1 MNHEY and CDR2 SVGAGI. V was shortened by 2 bases and J by 4 bases, with 12 bases between the two germline ends.